This T cell receptor (beta chain) was retrieved from a study of cytomegalovirus exposure and HLA in healthy donors. V was clipped by 4 bases and J by 8 bases; unmatched bases: 5. This CDR3 has 13 amino acids. Germline CDR1 LGHNA, CDR2 YSLEER. The donors comprised healthy bone marrow donors. PCR amplification relied on 60 Vbeta primers (plus 13 Jbeta primers). The repertoire was sequenced with immunoSEQ multiplex PCR; TCRdb's copy has only in-frame clones and lacks some. The repertoire consists of around 200,000 clones, with 65% to 90% occurring once and the leading ten covering more than 6%. Sequencing was carried out using PBMCs. This chain connects TRBV4-3 to TRBJ2-1; TRBD1 matches at 7 bases. The clonotype was recovered from a man between 35 and 55 years old in good health and CMV-seropositive. The CDR3 DNA follows: TGCGCCAGCAGCCGACAGGGCCTCGATGAGCAGTTCTTC. Protein sequence: CASSRQGLDEQFF.